These T cell receptor beta chains were read from a single sample in a study. Each CDR3 protein is one row after TCRdb ran MiXCR on the RT-PCR reads. The sample has approximately 720,000 distinct CDR3 sequences, 12% to 15% seen once. Sample: memory CD4+ T cells from blood. The receptors were gathered from a female donor in good health, serving as a healthy control. CDR3s include the opening cysteine and the closing phenylalanine or tryptophan. A D gene is named only where the DNA matches it firmly. The size field is filled for only some rows; it gives once, few, many or a size class.

clone_size: many
j_call: TRBJ2-1
d_call: NA
v_call: TRBV20-1
cdr3_nt: TGCAGTGCTAGAACGTTCCCAAATGAGCAGTTCTTC
cdr3_aa: CSARTFPNEQFF

clone_size: NA
j_call: TRBJ2-3
d_call: TRBD1
v_call: TRBV6-6
cdr3_nt: TGTGCCACGGCGGGACAGGGGTTGGCAGATACGCAGTATTTT
cdr3_aa: CATAGQGLADTQYF

clone_size: NA
j_call: TRBJ2-1
d_call: NA
v_call: TRBV6-2/TRBV6-3
cdr3_nt: TGTGCCAGCAGTTACTCCCCCATCACTAGTATAGTAGGTGCTGAGCAGTTCTTC
cdr3_aa: CASSYSPITSIVGAEQFF

clone_size: NA
j_call: TRBJ2-7
d_call: TRBD1
v_call: TRBV5-1
cdr3_nt: TGCGCCAGCGGCCTCCAGGGGGCCTACGAGCAGTACTTC
cdr3_aa: CASGLQGAYEQYF

clone_size: NA
j_call: TRBJ2-7
d_call: NA
v_call: TRBV6-2/TRBV6-3
cdr3_nt: TGTGCCAGCAGTTATGAGGGCGAGCAGTACTTC
cdr3_aa: CASSYEGEQYF

clone_size: NA
j_call: TRBJ2-2
d_call: NA
v_call: TRBV28
cdr3_nt: TGTGCCAGCAGTTTGGGGCTACAGACAAACACCGGGGAGCTGTTTTTT
cdr3_aa: CASSLGLQTNTGELFF

clone_size: many
j_call: TRBJ1-1
d_call: NA
v_call: TRBV12-3/TRBV12-4
cdr3_nt: TGTGCCAGCAGTTTTGACCAGGGGAAAGGTGAAGCTTTCTTT
cdr3_aa: CASSFDQGKGEAFF

clone_size: NA
j_call: TRBJ2-7
d_call: TRBD1
v_call: TRBV3-1
cdr3_nt: TGTGCCAGCAGTAAATCTCCTAGACAGGGTTACTCCTACGAGCAGTACTTC
cdr3_aa: CASSKSPRQGYSYEQYF

clone_size: many
j_call: TRBJ1-5
d_call: TRBD1
v_call: TRBV20-1
cdr3_nt: TGCAGTGCTAGTGACAGGGGGCGTCAGCCCCAGCATTTT
cdr3_aa: CSASDRGRQPQHF

clone_size: many
j_call: TRBJ2-1
d_call: TRBD1
v_call: TRBV20-1
cdr3_nt: TGCAGTGCTTCTAGCCCGGGACAGGGGATAAATGAGCAGTTCTTC
cdr3_aa: CSASSPGQGINEQFF

clone_size: NA
j_call: TRBJ1-6
d_call: NA
v_call: TRBV5-1
cdr3_nt: TGCGCCAGCAGCTTGGATGGCGGGGGTGATTCACCCCTCCACTTT
cdr3_aa: CASSLDGGGDSPLHF

clone_size: NA
j_call: TRBJ1-3
d_call: NA
v_call: TRBV6-6
cdr3_nt: TGTGCCAGCAGTTACGGGGGACACCGGATGATCTCTGGAAACACCATATATTTT
cdr3_aa: CASSYGGHRMISGNTIYF

clone_size: few
j_call: TRBJ2-7
d_call: TRBD1
v_call: TRBV20-1
cdr3_nt: TGCAGTGCTCCTGGGACAGGGATCGGCTCCTACGAGCAGTACTTC
cdr3_aa: CSAPGTGIGSYEQYF

clone_size: many
j_call: TRBJ2-3
d_call: NA
v_call: TRBV7-2
cdr3_nt: TGTGCCAGCAGCTTCACAACTGCTCGAGATACGCAGTATTTT
cdr3_aa: CASSFTTARDTQYF

clone_size: few
j_call: TRBJ1-1
d_call: TRBD1
v_call: TRBV29-1
cdr3_nt: TGCAGCGTTGTTTTGGGACAGGGTACTGAAGCTTTCTTT
cdr3_aa: CSVVLGQGTEAFF

clone_size: many
j_call: TRBJ2-5
d_call: NA
v_call: TRBV15
cdr3_nt: TGTGCCACCAGCAGGGGGAAGGACCAAGAGACCCAGTACTTC
cdr3_aa: CATSRGKDQETQYF

clone_size: NA
j_call: TRBJ2-5
d_call: NA
v_call: TRBV5-1
cdr3_nt: TGCGCCAGCAGCTTCATCGGGACGGTCCAAGAGACCCAGTACTTC
cdr3_aa: CASSFIGTVQETQYF

clone_size: many
j_call: TRBJ1-2
d_call: TRBD1
v_call: TRBV20-1
cdr3_nt: TGCAGTGCTAGAGATCGGATAGGTGGGACAGGCCTCCCCCTTACCTATGGCTACACCTTC
cdr3_aa: CSARDRIGGTGLPLTYGYTF

clone_size: many
j_call: TRBJ2-1
d_call: TRBD2
v_call: TRBV20-1
cdr3_nt: TGCAGTGCCAACCCCCGACTAGCGGGAAGGAATGAGCAGTTCTTC
cdr3_aa: CSANPRLAGRNEQFF

clone_size: NA
j_call: TRBJ2-1
d_call: NA
v_call: TRBV7-9
cdr3_nt: TGTGCCAGCAGCTTAGATTGGCGGACTTTCAATGAGCAGTTCTTC
cdr3_aa: CASSLDWRTFNEQFF

clone_size: many
j_call: TRBJ1-4
d_call: NA
v_call: TRBV12-3/TRBV12-4
cdr3_nt: TGTGCCAGCAGTTTAGGAGGAGCTAATGAAAAACTGTTTTTT
cdr3_aa: CASSLGGANEKLFF

clone_size: many
j_call: TRBJ1-2
d_call: NA
v_call: TRBV29-1
cdr3_nt: TGCAGCGTTAGGGACGGATCCAACTATGGCTACACCTTC
cdr3_aa: CSVRDGSNYGYTF

clone_size: NA
j_call: TRBJ2-7
d_call: TRBD2
v_call: TRBV20-1
cdr3_nt: TGCAGTGCTAGAGATCGGCTAGCGGGAGGGCAAGGAGGAAGCTACGAGCAGTACTTC
cdr3_aa: CSARDRLAGGQGGSYEQYF

clone_size: many
j_call: TRBJ2-2
d_call: TRBD1
v_call: TRBV28
cdr3_nt: TGTGCCAGCAGTAACGACAGGGGGAATTACGGGGAGCTGTTTTTT
cdr3_aa: CASSNDRGNYGELFF

clone_size: NA
j_call: TRBJ1-4
d_call: NA
v_call: TRBV6-1
cdr3_nt: TGTGCCAGCAGAGCCCTGGGTACAACTAATGAAAAACTGTTTTTT
cdr3_aa: CASRALGTTNEKLFF

clone_size: NA
j_call: TRBJ2-2
d_call: NA
v_call: TRBV2
cdr3_nt: TGTGCCAGCAGTGAGGGCCCGGGAGTGAGCGGGGAGCTGTTTTTT
cdr3_aa: CASSEGPGVSGELFF

clone_size: many
j_call: TRBJ1-5
d_call: TRBD1
v_call: TRBV6-5
cdr3_nt: TGTGCCAGCAGTTCTAGACAGGGGGTTGTGTCCCAGCATTTT
cdr3_aa: CASSSRQGVVSQHF

clone_size: NA
j_call: TRBJ1-4
d_call: NA
v_call: TRBV4-1
cdr3_nt: TGCGCCAGCAGCCAGGGGGGCGGGAGTACAGGACATCTCGAAAAACTGTTTTTT
cdr3_aa: CASSQGGGSTGHLEKLFF

clone_size: NA
j_call: TRBJ2-3
d_call: NA
v_call: TRBV20-1
cdr3_nt: TGCAGTGCTAGAGAAGGGCGGGGCGGCTCGGATACGCAGTATTTT
cdr3_aa: CSAREGRGGSDTQYF

clone_size: many
j_call: TRBJ2-1
d_call: TRBD2
v_call: TRBV20-1
cdr3_nt: TGCAGTGCTCTGGGGGGGGGAGGCAACAATGAGCAGTTCTTC
cdr3_aa: CSALGGGGNNEQFF

clone_size: NA
j_call: TRBJ1-4
d_call: NA
v_call: TRBV7-9
cdr3_nt: TGTGCCGTTCGTGGCAGATCTAATGAAAAACTGTTTTTT
cdr3_aa: CAVRGRSNEKLFF

clone_size: few
j_call: TRBJ2-3
d_call: TRBD1
v_call: TRBV18
cdr3_nt: TGTGCCAGCTCACAGGGACAGCTGCTTTGGGATACGCAGTATTTT
cdr3_aa: CASSQGQLLWDTQYF

clone_size: many
j_call: TRBJ2-7
d_call: NA
v_call: TRBV10-3
cdr3_nt: TGTGCCATCAATGGGGGACCTACCTACGAGCAGTACTTC
cdr3_aa: CAINGGPTYEQYF

clone_size: few
j_call: TRBJ2-7
d_call: NA
v_call: TRBV7-2
cdr3_nt: TGTGCCAGCAGCCAAAATATGCAGGGAGGATACGAGCAGTACTTC
cdr3_aa: CASSQNMQGGYEQYF

clone_size: NA
j_call: TRBJ1-3
d_call: NA
v_call: TRBV24-1
cdr3_nt: TGTGCCACCAGTGATTCCCGAGGGACTGGAAACACCATATATTTT
cdr3_aa: CATSDSRGTGNTIYF

clone_size: NA
j_call: TRBJ2-5
d_call: TRBD1
v_call: TRBV20-1
cdr3_nt: TGCAGTGGGTTCGGGACAGGGGGATGGGGAGAGACCCAGTACTTC
cdr3_aa: CSGFGTGGWGETQYF

clone_size: many
j_call: TRBJ1-2
d_call: NA
v_call: TRBV7-9
cdr3_nt: TGTGCCAGCAGCTTAGCCCGGGCAGGGCGATGGGGTGGCTACACCTTC
cdr3_aa: CASSLARAGRWGGYTF

clone_size: NA
j_call: TRBJ1-6
d_call: NA
v_call: TRBV11-2
cdr3_nt: TGTGCCAGCGCAGTAACGGACGCCGTCTCCCTCCACTTT
cdr3_aa: CASAVTDAVSLHF

clone_size: many
j_call: TRBJ2-7
d_call: NA
v_call: TRBV9
cdr3_nt: TGTGCCAGCAGTGCGGGGCCCTCCTACGAGCAGTACTTC
cdr3_aa: CASSAGPSYEQYF

clone_size: few
j_call: TRBJ1-3
d_call: NA
v_call: TRBV5-1
cdr3_nt: TGCGCCAGCAGCTTCGACGGTGGAAACACCATATATTTT
cdr3_aa: CASSFDGGNTIYF

clone_size: few
j_call: TRBJ2-7
d_call: NA
v_call: TRBV18
cdr3_nt: TGTGCCAGCTCTTCTGCAACACTGCCCTACGAGCAGTACTTC
cdr3_aa: CASSSATLPYEQYF

clone_size: many
j_call: TRBJ1-2
d_call: NA
v_call: TRBV15
cdr3_nt: TGTGCCACCAGCAGAGATGGGGGTTATGGCTACACCTTC
cdr3_aa: CATSRDGGYGYTF

clone_size: few
j_call: TRBJ2-3
d_call: NA
v_call: TRBV7-2
cdr3_nt: TGTGCCAGCAGCTTTGTTCGCGGGAGAGGGGGGGATACGCAGTATTTT
cdr3_aa: CASSFVRGRGGDTQYF

clone_size: NA
j_call: TRBJ2-1
d_call: TRBD2
v_call: TRBV7-8
cdr3_nt: TGTGCCAGCAGCTTTCAGTTTAGCGGGAGGGCCGGTAATGAGCAGTTCTTC
cdr3_aa: CASSFQFSGRAGNEQFF